These 21 T cell receptor beta chains were sequenced from one sample in a study of OX40 agonist ivuxolimab in advanced cancers. Sequencing was performed with immunoSEQ multiplex PCR; in TCRdb, only in-frame clones are kept and a portion is missing. The data show around 140,000 clones, more than 85% seen once. The source was CD4+ or CD8+ T cells sorted from blood, collected in a trial of the OX40 agonist ivuxolimab. The source is an adult with an advanced solid tumor such as melanoma, head and neck, liver or kidney cancer.

The chain is built from TRBV6-1 and TRBJ1-1; D gene uncertain. The V gene lost 2 bases and the J gene lost 11 bases, with 15 bases spanning the gap. CDR3 size: 13 residues. Germline CDR1 MNHNS, CDR2 SASEGT. The CDR3: CASSERGSSGAFF. The CDR3 region has the DNA TGTGCCAGCAGTGAACGCGGGTCTTCGGGGGCTTTCTTT.

The chain employs TRBV7-2 and TRBJ2-2, with TRBD1 identical over 8 bases. CDR1 is SGHTA and CDR2 is FQGNSA in the germline V gene. Trimming at V came to 5 bases and at J to 5 bases, leaving 13 bases not matched to a gene. The CDR3 runs to 17 residues. This chain's CDR3 is CASSPANAGQGTGELFF. The CDR3 coding sequence is TGTGCCAGCAGCCCGGCCAACGCAGGACAGGGTACCGGGGAGCTGTTTTTT. The variable domain in full, with the rest retrieved from reference TRBV7-2 and TRBJ2-2, is GAGVSQSPSNKVTEKGKDVELRCDPISGHTALYWYRQSLGQGLEFLIYFQGNSAPDKSGLPSDRFSAERTGGSVSTLTIQRTQQEDSAVYLCASSPANAGQGTGELFFGEGSRLTVL.

The chain recombines TRBV29-1 with TRBJ2-7; D may be TRBD1 or TRBD2 (5 bases each). Trimming cost V 4 bases and J 2 bases, with 12 bases left between them. Germline values: CDR1 SQVTM, CDR2 ANQGSEA. The CDR3 extends over 13 amino acids. In DNA form, the CDR3 reads TGCAGCGTTGGTCCCGGGACCACCTACGAGCAGTACTTC. This sequence encodes CSVGPGTTYEQYF.

The rearrangement uses TRBV7-3 and TRBJ1-1, with D possibly TRBD1 on 6 matching bases. CDR3 length: 15 amino acids. Germline CDR1 is SGHTA and CDR2 is FQGTGA. V was trimmed by 5 bases and J by 1 base, leaving 14 bases between them. CDR3 region: CASSPTGQSNTEAFF. CDR3 DNA: TGTGCCAGCAGCCCGACTGGACAGTCGAACACTGAAGCTTTCTTT.

The chain uses TRBV6-5 and TRBJ2-3, with a tentative D call TRBD1 (6 bases). The CDR3 covers 13 residues. Germline V gives CDR1 MNHEY, CDR2 SVGAGI. Between the trimmed V and J ends, which lost 7 bases and 3 bases, there was a span of 11 bases. As DNA, the CDR3 is TGTGCCAGCAAGATAACAGGGACAGATACGCAGTATTTT. This encodes CASKITGTDTQYF.

The chain employs TRBV7-9 and TRBJ2-1; D may correspond to TRBD1 or TRBD2 (5 bases each). CDR1 is SEHNR and CDR2 is FQNEAQ in the germline V gene (reference sequence). This CDR3 has 16 residues. V was pared by 3 bases and J by 9 bases, with 21 bases between. The CDR3 loop reads CASSFTPGLPPGEQFF. The CDR3 DNA reads as TGTGCCAGCAGCTTTACCCCGGGGCTCCCCCCGGGTGAGCAGTTCTTC.

J is TRBJ1-6 and V is TRBV4-1, with D uncertain. Germline assignment: CDR1 MGHRA and CDR2 YSYEKL. The CDR3 has 12 amino acids. Trimming pared 2 bases from V and 9 bases from J, leaving 5 bases between. CDR3 loop: CASSQIGSPLHF. CDR3 coding DNA: TGCGCCAGCAGCCAAATTGGTTCACCCCTCCACTTT.

V usage is TRBV4-3 and J usage is TRBJ1-1, with D maybe TRBD1 (5 bases). This CDR3 spans 15 amino acids. Germline loops: CDR1 LGHNA, CDR2 YSLEER. Trimming left V 0 bases short and J 1 base short, with 9 bases between. CDR3 residues: CASSQERGGNTEAFF. Written as DNA, the CDR3 is TGCGCCAGCAGCCAAGAGCGGGGCGGGAACACTGAAGCTTTCTTT.

This clone has just one count. This chain links TRBV5-4 with TRBJ1-4, with D uncertain. V was shortened by 0 bases and J by 7 bases, with 13 bases between the two germline ends. Germline V gene data show CDR1 as SGHNT and CDR2 as YYREEE (reference sequence). The CDR3 contains 15 residues. CDR3 loop: CASSLEVGKSEKLFF. As DNA, the CDR3 is TGTGCCAGCAGCTTGGAGGTAGGGAAGAGTGAAAAACTGTTTTTT.

The gene calls are TRBV4-3 and TRBJ2-5; no definite D call. Germline V gene data show CDR1 as LGHNA and CDR2 as YSLEER. The CDR3 extends over 15 amino acids. V gave up 1 base and J gave up 1 base, with 10 bases separating them. The CDR3 nucleotides read TGCGCCAGCAGCCAAGTGGGATCCACCCAAGAGACCCAGTACTTC. This codes for CASSQVGSTQETQYF.

This chain joins TRBV6-1 and TRBJ1-1; tentative D call: TRBD1 (6 bases). The V and J ends lost 3 bases and 8 bases respectively, with 13 bases between them. Germline CDR1 is MNHNS and CDR2 is SASEGT. The CDR3 covers 13 residues. The CDR3 region has the DNA TGTGCCAGCAGTGAGTGGACAGAAGACGAAGCTTTCTTT. This gives the protein CASSEWTEDEAFF.

The chain combines TRBV7-3 with TRBJ2-1; TRBD2 is a possible D gene (6 bases). The V end was cut by 1 base, the J end by 9 bases, with 19 bases between. In germline, CDR1 is SGHTA, CDR2 FQGTGA. This CDR3 is 16 amino acids long. The CDR3 spells CASSLMGSGEGSEQFF. CDR3 nucleotides: TGTGCCAGCAGCTTAATGGGGTCGGGAGAAGGCTCTGAGCAGTTCTTC.

This clone was picked up one time. The genes are TRBV21-1 and TRBJ2-7; the table names TRBD1, a call not compared with the DNA. TRBV21-1 is described as a pseudogene. The CDR3 runs to 16 residues. Written as DNA, the CDR3 is TGTGCCAGCAGCAAAGCTGAGGGGACAGGGAATTACGAGCAGTACTTC. Protein sequence: CASSKAEGTGNYEQYF.

This CDR3 reads CASSLAYSWENTEAFF. The CDR3 DNA reads TGTGCCAGCAGCTTGGCTTACAGCTGGGAGAACACTGAAGCTTTCTTT. The chain is built from TRBV5-6 and TRBJ1-1; D gene unclear. CDR1 is SGHDT and CDR2 is YYEEEE in the germline V gene. The V end lost 0 bases, the J end lost 1 base, and 13 bases lay between the germline ends. This CDR3 is 16 amino acids long.

The chain recombines TRBV6-5 with TRBJ1-5, with D perhaps TRBD1 (6 bases). The CDR3 is 13 amino acids. The V gene's germline CDR1 is MNHEY and CDR2 SVGAGI. V dropped 5 bases and J dropped 3 bases, with 8 bases sitting between them. The DNA for the CDR3 is TGTGCCAGCAGTCAGGGGTCCAATCAGCCCCAGCATTTT. It yields the protein CASSQGSNQPQHF.

The chain links TRBV10-3 to TRBJ1-1; no clear D. V was trimmed by 6 bases and J by 4 bases, leaving 15 bases between them. The germline CDR1 and CDR2 sequences are ENHRY and SYGVKD. The length of the CDR3 is 14 residues. Written as DNA, the CDR3 is TGTGCCATCAGGGCGGGCGTTCAATCCACTGAAGCTTTCTTT. Translation: CAIRAGVQSTEAFF.

The chain uses TRBV29-1 and TRBJ2-1; a weak D match, TRBD2 (5 bases). The ends were cut back, 2 bases at V and 7 bases at J, with 30 bases in the middle. Germline lookup yields CDR1 SQVTM and CDR2 ANQGSEA. The CDR3 runs to 19 residues. The CDR3 sequence is CSVEYFREGFRVTQNEQFF. The CDR3 region has the DNA TGCAGCGTTGAATATTTTCGGGAAGGGTTCAGAGTTACCCAAAATGAGCAGTTCTTC.

The rearrangement links TRBV18 to TRBJ2-5; possible D gene TRBD1, 6 bases. The germline gives CDR1 KGHSH, CDR2 LQKENI. The CDR3 has 16 residues. Trimming stripped 1 base from V and 4 bases from J, with 16 bases between. Here the CDR3 reads CASSPRYRVNRETQYF. In DNA form, the CDR3 reads TGTGCCAGCTCACCACGCTACAGGGTAAATAGAGAGACCCAGTACTTC. The whole variable domain, remainder taken from reference TRBV18 and TRBJ2-5, is NAGVMQNPRHLVRRRGQEARLRCSPMKGHSHVYWYRQLPEEGLKFMVYLQKENIIDESGMPKERFSAEFPKEGPSILRIQQVVRGDSAAYFCASSPRYRVNRETQYFGPGTRLLVL.

The rearrangement links TRBV6-1 to TRBJ1-4; a weak D match, TRBD1 (5 bases). Germline V gives CDR1 MNHNS, CDR2 SASEGT. CDR3 length: 15 amino acids. Trimming removed 8 bases from V and 5 bases from J, with 18 bases in between. The CDR3 sequence is CASALGRGLNEKLFF. The CDR3 nucleotides read TGTGCCAGCGCATTGGGACGGGGACTAAATGAAAAACTGTTTTTT.

The chain couples TRBV5-4 to TRBJ2-3; 12 nucleotides match TRBD2. Germline CDR1 reads SGHNT; CDR2 reads YYREEE (reference sequence). This CDR3 is built from 15 residues. V lost 4 bases and J lost 3; bases outside the gene matches: 3. CDR3 nucleotide sequence: TGTGCCAGCAGCCAGACTAGCGGGAGAACAGATACGCAGTATTTT. Amino acids: CASSQTSGRTDTQYF.

The rearrangement links TRBV7-6 to TRBJ1-4; D remains ambiguous. The CDR3 extends over 14 amino acids. The V gene lost 1 base and the J gene lost 7 bases, with 10 bases spanning the gap. Germline CDR1 SGHVS, CDR2 FNYEAQ. The CDR3 DNA reads TGTGCCAGCAGCTTAGAAGGCTTGCCTGAAAAACTGTTTTTT. Translated, it gives CASSLEGLPEKLFF. Full variable domain (rest looked up from reference TRBV7-6 and TRBJ1-4): GAGVSQSPRYKVTKRGQDVALRCDPISGHVSLYWYRQALGQGPEFLTYFNYEAQQDKSGLPNDRFSAERPEGSISTLTIQRTEQRDSAMYRCASSLEGLPEKLFFGSGTQLSVL.